This T cell receptor beta chain was recovered during a study of T cells after yellow fever vaccination. The study, taken as a whole, reports: Clones from primary vaccination mostly reappeared after the booster (96% CD4, around 90% CD8).

Generation of TCR cDNA used 5'RACE template switching (which added a universal primer site and UMIs). TCRdb independently ran MiXCR on the 5' RACE reads; one entry per CDR3 protein. The data show a few hundred thousand distinct CDR3 sequences, about 6.6% seen once. This clonotype was observed a handful of times. Its antigen is undetermined. The TCR was taken from a man in his late teens or twenties who received the YFV17D yellow fever vaccine. The sample in question was PBMCs, obtained around 45 days after the first yellow fever vaccination.

CDR3 DNA sequence: TGTGCCAGCAGGGCCGTACCGGGACAGGGAAGCAATCAGCCCCAGCATTTT. Translation gives CASRAVPGQGSNQPQHF. This chain connects TRBV6-2 or TRBV6-3 to TRBJ1-5; the match to TRBD1 covers 9 bases. J gave up 1 base and V 6 bases, and 10 bases lay outside the gene matches. Germline values: CDR1 MNHEY, CDR2 SVGEGT. The CDR3 covers 17 residues.